This T cell receptor beta chain was identified in a study of T cell responses to AZD1222 COVID-19 vaccine. CDR1 is ENHRY and CDR2 is SYGVKD in the germline V gene. The CDR3 is 14 amino acids. V was trimmed by 8 bases and J by 6 bases, leaving 19 bases between them. As for this clone: Its antigen remains unidentified.

Regarding the study as a whole: Per reports, nearly half of all spike-specific TCRs target regions that are unmutated in variants. Clonal diversity was possibly underestimated, and the donors were mostly white British, with more females.

This table comes from immunoSEQ multiplex PCR, and its TCRdb copy is limited to in-frame clones, with some not included. The data show around 99,000 clones, about 85% seen once. This sequence was found in an adult who received the AZD1222 COVID-19 vaccine. This sample comprised peripheral blood, obtained 28 days after the second AZD1222 dose. This chain uses TRBV10-3 with TRBJ1-2; D might be TRBD1 (5 bases). The CDR3 DNA reads as TGTGCCATCGTAGATCTGGCAGGGAATAATGGCTACACCTTC. This gives the protein CAIVDLAGNNGYTF.